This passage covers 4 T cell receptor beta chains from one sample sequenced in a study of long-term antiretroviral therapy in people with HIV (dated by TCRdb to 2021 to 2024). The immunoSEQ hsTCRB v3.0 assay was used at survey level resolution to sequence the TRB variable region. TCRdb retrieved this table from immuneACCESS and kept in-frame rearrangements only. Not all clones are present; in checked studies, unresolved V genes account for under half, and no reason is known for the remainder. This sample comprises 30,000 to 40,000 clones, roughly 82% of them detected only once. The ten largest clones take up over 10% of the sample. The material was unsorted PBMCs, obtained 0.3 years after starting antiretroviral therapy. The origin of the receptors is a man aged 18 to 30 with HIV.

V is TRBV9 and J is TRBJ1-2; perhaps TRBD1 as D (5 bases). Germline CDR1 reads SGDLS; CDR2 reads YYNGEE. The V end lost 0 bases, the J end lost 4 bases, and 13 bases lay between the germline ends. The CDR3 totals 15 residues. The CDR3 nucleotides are TGTGCCAGCAGCGTAGAAGGGGACGGACGCTATGGCTACACCTTC. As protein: CASSVEGDGRYGYTF.

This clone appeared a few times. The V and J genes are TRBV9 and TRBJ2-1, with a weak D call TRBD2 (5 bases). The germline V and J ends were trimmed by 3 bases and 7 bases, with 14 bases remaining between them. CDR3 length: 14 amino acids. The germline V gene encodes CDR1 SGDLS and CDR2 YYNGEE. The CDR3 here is CASSAGADGNEQFF. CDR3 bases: TGTGCCAGCAGCGCAGGAGCGGACGGGAATGAGCAGTTCTTC.

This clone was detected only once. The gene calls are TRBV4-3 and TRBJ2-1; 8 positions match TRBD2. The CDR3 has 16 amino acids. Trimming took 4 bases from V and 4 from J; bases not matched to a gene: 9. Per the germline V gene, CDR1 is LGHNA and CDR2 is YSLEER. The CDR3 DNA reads TGCGCCAGCAGCCCCCTCGTCGGGAGGGTATACAATGAGCAGTTCTTC. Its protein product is CASSPLVGRVYNEQFF.

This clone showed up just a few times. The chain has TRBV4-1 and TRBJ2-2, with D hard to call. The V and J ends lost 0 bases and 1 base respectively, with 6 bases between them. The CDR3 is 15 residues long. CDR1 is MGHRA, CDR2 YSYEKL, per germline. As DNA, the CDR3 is TGCGCCAGCAGCCAAGATCCCCTGAACACCGGGGAGCTGTTTTTT. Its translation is CASSQDPLNTGELFF.